One sample yielded the 31 T cell receptor beta chains listed below, sequenced in a study of Ad26.COV2.S vaccination and SARS-CoV-2 variants. Here immunoSEQ multiplex PCR was the method, and the copy in TCRdb shows in-frame clones only, minus some. The repertoire consists of hundreds of thousands of clones, with about 90% occurring once and the leading ten covering 3% to 5%. The input for sequencing was peripheral blood, taken after recovery from COVID-19. The receptors were sampled from a human donor who had recovered from COVID-19.

The chain couples TRBV5-1 to TRBJ2-4, with D unresolved. The CDR3 has 12 amino acids. The germline CDR1 and CDR2 sequences are SGHRS and YFSETQ. The germline V and J ends were trimmed by 0 bases and 15 bases, with 13 bases remaining between them. Written as DNA, the CDR3 is TGCGCCAGCAGCTTGGCCGAGAGTATAGGGTACTTC. Translated: CASSLAESIGYF.

This sequence joins TRBV2 and TRBJ1-1, with D unclear. The V and J ends lost 1 base and 6 bases respectively, with 12 bases between them. The germline V gene encodes CDR1 SNHLY and CDR2 FYNNEI. The CDR3 is made up of 14 amino acids. DNA of the CDR3: TGTGCCAGCAGTGAAGGTTGGGTTCGGGCTGAAGCTTTCTTT. This translates into CASSEGWVRAEAFF.

The J gene is TRBJ1-2, the V gene TRBV4-3; D is ambiguous. Trimming stripped 3 bases from V and 4 bases from J, with 18 bases between. The germline V gene encodes CDR1 LGHNA and CDR2 YSLEER. The CDR3 consists of 16 residues. The CDR3 here is CASSQGIPPVGYGYTF. The CDR3 DNA is TGCGCCAGCAGCCAGGGGATCCCTCCGGTTGGCTATGGCTACACCTTC.

The chain links TRBV7-8 to TRBJ2-3; possible D gene TRBD1, 6 bases. Germline V lookup: CDR1 SGHVS, CDR2 FQNEAQ. This CDR3 contains 12 residues. Between the trimmed V and J ends, which lost 5 bases and 6 bases, there was a span of 9 bases. The CDR3 spells CASSPGADTQYF. CDR3 sequence (DNA): TGTGCCAGCAGCCCAGGGGCGGATACGCAGTATTTT.

This clone was picked up one time. The chain links TRBV11-2 to TRBJ1-1; D is unclear. Between the trimmed V and J ends, which lost 0 bases and 12 bases, there was a span of 14 bases. This CDR3 comprises 13 residues. The germline CDR1 and CDR2 sequences are SGHAT and FQNNGV. CDR3 in DNA: TGTGCCAGCAGCTTAGATCTGGCCCGTTATCCTTTCTTT. Protein sequence: CASSLDLARYPFF.

J is TRBJ2-1 and V is TRBV2, with D maybe TRBD1 (6 bases). The germline gives CDR1 SNHLY, CDR2 FYNNEI. The CDR3 sequence is 11 residues long. Trimming removed 8 bases at V and 5 bases at J, with 7 bases between. The CDR3 loop is CASGQNNEQFF. CDR3 nucleotides: TGTGCCAGCGGACAGAACAATGAGCAGTTCTTC.

The chain employs TRBV7-6 and TRBJ1-6, with a tentative D call TRBD1 (6 bases). The ends were cut back, 9 bases at V and 0 bases at J, with 18 bases in the middle. There are 17 residues in the CDR3. Germline assignment: CDR1 SGHVS and CDR2 FNYEAQ. DNA for the CDR3: TGTGCCAGTACTCCAGGGGCCGTTGCCTCCTATAATTCACCCCTCCACTTT. This codes for CASTPGAVASYNSPLHF.

This clone was counted once. The V call is TRBV13, the J call TRBJ1-3; the D is unclear. CDR3 length: 15 residues. Trimming removed 3 bases from V and 2 bases from J, with 11 bases in between. Germline CDR1 PRHDT, CDR2 FYEKMQ (reference sequence). This CDR3 reads CASSFGFHPGNTIYF. The CDR3 DNA reads as TGTGCCAGCAGCTTTGGCTTCCACCCTGGAAACACCATATATTTT.

This rearrangement joins TRBV18 to TRBJ1-2; D unclear. Trimming removed 3 bases from V and 1 base from J, with 0 bases in between. This CDR3 has 11 amino acids. Germline lookup yields CDR1 KGHSH and CDR2 LQKENI. CDR3 sequence reads: CASSPNYGYTF. The CDR3 DNA follows: TGTGCCAGCTCACCTAACTATGGCTACACCTTC.

The chain employs TRBV12-3 or TRBV12-4 and TRBJ2-7, with D perhaps TRBD1 (6 bases). Deletions cut 3 bases from V and 4 bases from J, with 7 bases between. The CDR3 consists of 12 residues. Written as DNA, the CDR3 is TGTGCCAGCAGTTTCGGACAGTACGAGCAGTACTTC. This sequence encodes CASSFGQYEQYF.

This chain joins TRBV7-2 and TRBJ2-7, with D possibly being TRBD1 (5 bases). V shed 2 bases and J shed 4 bases, with 12 bases lying between them. Per germline, CDR1 SGHTA and CDR2 FQGNSA. The CDR3 sequence is 14 residues long. CDR3 coding DNA: TGTGCCAGCAGCTTATTGGGGCAGGGATACGAGCAGTACTTC. This sequence encodes CASSLLGQGYEQYF.

This clone appeared a few times. The DNA of the CDR3 is TGCGCCAGCAGTTCATCGGCTTTGAACACTGAAGCTTTCTTT. Its translation: CASSSSALNTEAFF. The chain recombines TRBV10-2 with TRBJ1-1; no firm D call. V lost 5 bases and J 0 bases, leaving 10 bases between the germline ends. The CDR3 loop spans 14 amino acids. Per the germline V gene, CDR1 is WSHSY and CDR2 is SAAADI.

The J gene is TRBJ2-3, the V gene TRBV9; D possibly corresponds to TRBD2 (5 bases). Germline-derived CDR1 and CDR2 are SGDLS and YYNGEE. The CDR3 totals 16 residues. V lost 3 bases, J lost 0 bases, and 14 bases lay in between. The CDR3 is CASSGRTGFSTDTQYF. The CDR3, as DNA: TGTGCCAGCAGCGGACGGACGGGGTTTAGCACAGATACGCAGTATTTT.

CDR3 region: CASSVGTDFYEKLFF. For the CDR3, the DNA is TGTGCCAGCAGCGTAGGGACAGACTTTTATGAAAAACTGTTTTTT. The chain couples TRBV7-9 to TRBJ1-4; 7 nucleotides match TRBD1. Germline values: CDR1 SEHNR, CDR2 FQNEAQ (reference sequence). CDR3 length: 15 amino acids. Trimming took 5 bases from V and 6 from J; bases not matched to a gene: 9.

This rearrangement joins TRBV6-5 to TRBJ2-7, with D perhaps matching TRBD2 (6 bases). CDR3 length equals 15 residues. The V and J ends lost 8 bases and 0 bases respectively, with 17 bases between them. Germline V lookup: CDR1 MNHEY, CDR2 SVGAGI. The CDR3 loop is CASGGQESGSYEQYF. CDR3 sequence (DNA): TGTGCCAGCGGAGGGCAGGAGTCCGGCTCCTACGAGCAGTACTTC.

The chain has TRBV6-2 or TRBV6-3 and TRBJ2-1; D is tentatively TRBD1 or TRBD2 (5 bases each). V was trimmed by 6 bases and J by 4 bases, leaving 19 bases between them. Germline V gene lookup returns CDR1 MNHEY and CDR2 SVGEGT. CDR3 length: 16 residues. CDR3 DNA sequence: TGTGCCAGCAGCCCCGGTGGGGGTAAGGATTACAATGAGCAGTTCTTC. Residues: CASSPGGGKDYNEQFF.

The gene calls are TRBV7-9 and TRBJ2-5, with D perhaps TRBD1 or TRBD2 (5 bases each). The CDR3 loop spans 15 amino acids. Per germline, CDR1 SEHNR and CDR2 FQNEAQ (reference sequence). The V gene lost 2 bases and the J gene lost 3 bases, with 13 bases spanning the gap. For the CDR3, the DNA is TGTGCCAGCAGCTTAAGGGGACGCCTGGAAGAGACCCAGTACTTC. It is translated as CASSLRGRLEETQYF.

The genes are TRBV21-1 and TRBJ1-2. TRBV21-1 is a pseudogene locus. This CDR3 has 13 amino acids. The CDR3 spells CASSRGGDYGYTF. The CDR3 DNA is TGTGCCAGCAGCAGAGGGGGGGACTATGGCTACACCTTC.

The chain couples TRBV27 to TRBJ1-1; D is unresolved. Trimming removed 3 bases from V and 6 bases from J, with 5 bases in between. The CDR3 totals 11 residues. Germline values: CDR1 MNHEY, CDR2 SMNVEV (reference sequence). The CDR3 nucleotides are TGTGCCAGCAGTTTTGGGTCTGAAGCTTTCTTT. Amino acid sequence: CASSFGSEAFF.

The chain uses TRBV5-1 and TRBJ2-3; 9 nucleotides align to TRBD2. The CDR3 is 15 residues long. Germline V lookup: CDR1 SGHRS, CDR2 YFSETQ. J was trimmed by 0 bases and V by 7 bases; bases with no gene match: 6. This CDR3 is CASRRGGESTDTQYF. Written as DNA, the CDR3 is TGCGCCAGCCGTCGCGGGGGGGAAAGCACAGATACGCAGTATTTT.

On this clone itself: Distinct nucleotide sequences in the sample also encode this CDR3. This rearrangement joins TRBV5-1 to TRBJ2-7, with TRBD2 as a possible D gene (6 bases). Trimming stripped 2 bases from V and 2 bases from J, with 11 bases between. Germline values: CDR1 SGHRS, CDR2 YFSETQ. This CDR3 has 14 residues. The CDR3 nucleotides read TGCGCCAGCAGCTTAGTCGGGAGCCCCTACGAGCAGTACTTC. It codes for CASSLVGSPYEQYF.

The rearrangement links TRBV9 to TRBJ2-2, with D possibly being TRBD1 (6 bases). The CDR3 spans 15 residues. V lost 3 bases, J lost 0 bases, and 9 bases lay in between. From germline, CDR1 is SGDLS and CDR2 YYNGEE. Written as DNA, the CDR3 is TGTGCCAGCAGCGCCGGGACAACGAACACCGGGGAGCTGTTTTTT. This sequence encodes CASSAGTTNTGELFF.

This chain connects TRBV6-1 to TRBJ2-5; tentatively, D is TRBD2 (6 bases). Germline lookup yields CDR1 MNHNS and CDR2 SASEGT. The CDR3 contains 16 residues. With 0 bases removed from V and 5 bases from J, the gap between germline ends came to 16 bases. The CDR3 protein is CASSEARRRGYETQYF. The CDR3 bases are TGTGCCAGCAGTGAAGCGAGGAGGAGGGGTTATGAGACCCAGTACTTC.

This rearrangement joins TRBV5-1 to TRBJ1-1; TRBD1 is a possible D gene (6 bases). Germline V gene sequence: CDR1 SGHRS, CDR2 YFSETQ. This CDR3 has 14 residues. V gave up 1 base and J gave up 4 bases, with 11 bases separating them. The CDR3 DNA sequence: TGCGCCAGCAGCTTGAGCAGGGGTGGCACTGAAGCTTTCTTT. This sequence encodes CASSLSRGGTEAFF.

The CDR3 protein is CASSREGQVVAFF. CDR3 bases: TGTGCCAGCAGCCGAGAAGGTCAGGTGGTAGCTTTCTTT. The chain joins TRBV3-1 (or the pseudogene TRBV3-2) to TRBJ1-1; no firm D call. CDR1 is LGHDT, CDR2 YNNKEL, per germline (reference sequence). V was shortened by 4 bases and J by 10 bases, with 16 bases between the two germline ends. This CDR3 region has 13 residues.

V and J are TRBV7-9 and TRBJ2-7; 9 nucleotides agree with TRBD1. Germline V gene sequence: CDR1 SEHNR, CDR2 FQNEAQ (reference sequence). The ends lost 3 bases at V and 4 bases at J; junction bases unmatched: 4. The CDR3 totals 14 residues. CDR3: CASSLTGGRYEQYF. CDR3 sequence (DNA): TGTGCCAGCAGCTTGACAGGGGGTCGGTACGAGCAGTACTTC.

The gene calls are TRBV6-4 and TRBJ2-3; D is undetermined. From germline, CDR1 is MRHNA and CDR2 SNTAGT. CDR3 length equals 15 residues. Trimming cost V 0 bases and J 6 bases, with 13 bases left between them. The CDR3 here is CASSDSTDSIDTQYF. The CDR3 DNA reads as TGTGCCAGCAGTGACTCGACGGATTCTATTGATACGCAGTATTTT.

The V gene is TRBV7-9, the J gene TRBJ2-3, with 8 nucleotides matching TRBD1. This CDR3 spans 16 amino acids. In germline, CDR1 is SEHNR, CDR2 FQNEAQ (reference sequence). V dropped 2 bases and J dropped 3; count of bases not matched to a gene: 7. CDR3 in amino acids: CASSLTGTGRTDTQYF. Here the CDR3 DNA reads TGTGCCAGCAGCTTAACCGGGACAGGAAGAACAGATACGCAGTATTTT.

The table lists this clone with a count of one. V and J are TRBV5-1 and TRBJ2-7, with 7 positions matching TRBD1. The CDR3 extends over 18 amino acids. Germline trimming cut 4 bases from V and 2 bases from J; bases unmatched to any gene: 18. Germline V gives CDR1 SGHRS, CDR2 YFSETQ. CDR3 protein: CASSIQPGPVTGAYEQYF. The DNA for the CDR3 is TGCGCCAGCAGCATTCAACCCGGCCCGGTCACAGGGGCCTACGAGCAGTACTTC.

J is TRBJ1-1 and V is TRBV2; D gene ambiguous. Germline assignment: CDR1 SNHLY and CDR2 FYNNEI. V lost 5 bases and J lost 4, with 17 bases in between. The CDR3 sequence is 15 residues long. The DNA of the CDR3 is TGTGCCAGCAGTAGCGCTCTAACTGCGGGCACTGAAGCTTTCTTT. Translating it yields CASSSALTAGTEAFF.

This clone was seen a handful of times. V is TRBV3-1 (or the pseudogene TRBV3-2) and J is TRBJ2-3; weak D call: TRBD2 (7 bases). Per the germline V gene, CDR1 is LGHDT and CDR2 is YNNKEL (reference sequence). V was shortened by 4 bases and J by 7 bases, with 21 bases between the two germline ends. CDR3 length: 16 residues. The CDR3 protein is CASSPLEAAGAYTQYF. For the CDR3, the DNA is TGTGCCAGCAGCCCCCTAGAAGCGGCGGGGGCGTATACGCAGTATTTT.